Below, 5 T cell receptor beta chains from the same sample are listed, as sequenced in a study of shared clonotypes between healthy human individuals. Some clones are missing from TCRdb's copy, which holds only in-frame ones; the method was immunoSEQ multiplex PCR. Of 2 million to 2.5 million clones listed, 90% to 96% are singletons. The sample comprised naive CD4+ T cells sorted from blood. As for subset: CD45RA+ positively selected. The receptors come from a young man in good health.

This rearrangement joins TRBV10-3 to TRBJ2-3, with 10 bases aligning to TRBD2. V trimming: 4 bases; J trimming: 0 bases; junction bases outside the gene matches: 13. The germline V gene has CDR1 ENHRY and CDR2 SYGVKD. There are 19 residues in the CDR3. The CDR3 DNA is TGTGCCATCAGTGGGATTAGCGGGGGGCCGCGCTCTAGCACAGATACGCAGTATTTT. Protein sequence: CAISGISGGPRSSTDTQYF.

In its sample, this clone was seen once. Written as DNA, the CDR3 is TGCGCCAGCAGCTCAGCGAGCGGGAGGATCGATGAGCAGTTCTTC. Its translation is CASSSASGRIDEQFF. The chain combines TRBV5-1 with TRBJ2-1; 9 nucleotides line up with TRBD2. The length of the CDR3 is 15 residues. The ends lost 3 bases at V and 8 bases at J; junction bases unmatched: 9. The germline V gene has CDR1 SGHRS and CDR2 YFSETQ.

V is TRBV19 and J is TRBJ1-5; tentatively, D is TRBD1 (6 bases). The length of the CDR3 is 18 residues. Deletions cut 5 bases from V and 0 bases from J, with 20 bases between. CDR1 LNHDA and CDR2 SQIVND come from the germline V gene (reference sequence). In DNA form, the CDR3 reads TGTGCCAGTAGTCGACCCAGGGGAGGTAAAATTAGCAATCAGCCCCAGCATTTT. Its translation is CASSRPRGGKISNQPQHF.

This chain joins TRBV25-1 and TRBJ2-7, with TRBD2 as a possible D gene (5 bases). Germline values: CDR1 MGHDK, CDR2 SYGVNS. The CDR3 contains 13 residues. The germline V and J ends were trimmed by 5 bases and 0 bases, with 8 bases remaining between them. This CDR3 is CASSKLDSYEQYF. CDR3 nucleotides: TGTGCCAGCAGTAAACTAGACTCCTACGAGCAGTACTTC.

The V gene is TRBV7-6, the J gene TRBJ1-5; a possible D gene is TRBD1 (6 bases). The CDR3 is made up of 18 amino acids. V shed 0 bases and J shed 2 bases, with 17 bases lying between them. Germline lookup yields CDR1 SGHVS and CDR2 FNYEAQ. Written as DNA, the CDR3 is TGTGCCAGCAGCTTAGCTAACCACCGGGGGCAAGGCAATCAGCCCCAGCATTTT. This translates into CASSLANHRGQGNQPQHF.